The 30 T cell receptor beta chains listed next were all sequenced from one sample in a study of blood T cell repertoires in COVID-19. Libraries were prepared by immunoSEQ multiplex PCR; TCRdb keeps only in-frame clonotypes and omits some of them. The table records more than 50,000 clones, roughly nine tenths of them present only once. Sequencing used peripheral blood. The source of these receptors is a woman in her thirties or forties with active COVID-19.

This sequence joins TRBV10-3 and TRBJ2-2; a weak D match, TRBD1 (5 bases). From germline, CDR1 is ENHRY and CDR2 SYGVKD. Deletions cut 5 bases from V and 5 bases from J, with 15 bases between. This CDR3 has 15 residues. As DNA, the CDR3 is TGTGCCATCAGTACCTCGACAGCTCGGACCGGGGAGCTGTTTTTT. Translated, it gives CAISTSTARTGELFF.

Comments on this clone: Other DNA sequences in this sample translate to the same CDR3. The rearrangement joins TRBV15 to TRBJ2-5; 7 bases are a match to TRBD2. The CDR3 has 14 residues. CDR1 is LNHNV and CDR2 is YYDKDF in the germline V gene (reference sequence). The V segment lost 1 base and the J segment 5 bases; nucleotides outside the gene matches: 4. The CDR3 bases are TGTGCCACCAGCAGAGGACTAGCCGAGGAGACCCAGTACTTC. It encodes CATSRGLAEETQYF.

The chain is built from TRBV7-9 and TRBJ1-1; no clear D. The germline CDR1 and CDR2 sequences are SEHNR and FQNEAQ (reference sequence). The CDR3 sequence is 13 residues long. The V and J ends lost 3 bases and 3 bases respectively, with 8 bases between them. The CDR3 bases are TGTGCCAGCAGCTTCACCTCAGACACTGAAGCTTTCTTT. Its protein is CASSFTSDTEAFF.

The genes are TRBV9 and TRBJ2-1, with 10 bases that match TRBD2. This CDR3 has 15 amino acids. The germline V gene encodes CDR1 SGDLS and CDR2 YYNGEE. With 0 bases clipped from V and 5 bases from J, the junction kept 2 bases outside the gene matches. The CDR3 DNA reads TGTGCCAGCAGCGTAGCTAGCGGGGGCAACAATGAGCAGTTCTTC. This encodes CASSVASGGNNEQFF.

The rearrangement joins TRBV10-1 to TRBJ2-3, with D possibly TRBD2 on 6 matching bases. The V gene's germline CDR1 is WNHNN and CDR2 SYGVQD (reference sequence). The CDR3 is 15 amino acids. The V end was cut by 3 bases, the J end by 3 bases, with 13 bases between. The CDR3 region has the DNA TGCGCCAGCAGTGATGGGAGGACGATTACAGATACGCAGTATTTT. Translation gives CASSDGRTITDTQYF.

This clone was counted once. The CDR3 DNA reads TGCGCCAGCAGCCAAGGCCCGGTCGCGGGTTCTGGCTACACCTTC. Translated: CASSQGPVAGSGYTF. V gene TRBV4-1 combines with J gene TRBJ1-2; D is unclear. The germline CDR1 and CDR2 sequences are MGHRA and YSYEKL. The CDR3 length is 15 residues. Trimming shortened V by 1 base and J by 7 bases, and 16 bases separated the two germline ends.

This chain uses TRBV15 with TRBJ1-1; 8 bases are a match to TRBD1. Trimming cost V 5 bases and J 3 bases; bases outside gene matches: 5. The CDR3 runs to 14 residues. Germline V CDR1 and CDR2: LNHNV, YYDKDF (reference sequence). For the CDR3, the DNA is TGTGCCACCAGCCTATCGACAGGGGACACTGAAGCTTTCTTT. Amino acids: CATSLSTGDTEAFF. The whole variable domain, remainder taken from reference TRBV15 and TRBJ1-1, is DAMVIQNPRYQVTQFGKPVTLSCSQTLNHNVMYWYQQKSSQAPKLLFHYYDKDFNNEADTPDNFQSRRPNTSFCFLDIRSPGLGDTAMYLCATSLSTGDTEAFFGQGTRLTVV.

This clone was detected only once. The gene calls are TRBV5-4 and TRBJ2-7; D possibly corresponds to TRBD1 (6 bases). With 3 bases removed from V and 0 bases from J, the gap between germline ends came to 19 bases. The CDR3 consists of 17 residues. CDR1 and CDR2 from the germline V gene are SGHNT and YYREEE (reference sequence). The DNA of the CDR3 is TGTGCCAGCAGCTCTTACTTGTCCAGGGGCTACTCCTACGAGCAGTACTTC. Translation: CASSSYLSRGYSYEQYF.

V usage is TRBV6-5 and J usage is TRBJ2-3; a possible D gene is TRBD2 (6 bases). Between the trimmed V and J ends, which lost 4 bases and 1 base, there was a span of 12 bases. Germline CDR1 is MNHEY and CDR2 is SVGAGI. CDR3 length: 15 amino acids. In DNA form, the CDR3 reads TGTGCCAGCAGTTCTTTCGGGAGAGGCACAGATACGCAGTATTTT. It codes for CASSSFGRGTDTQYF.

This clone was observed a handful of times. This sequence joins TRBV29-1 and TRBJ2-2, with a possible D match to TRBD1 (6 bases). The length of the CDR3 is 13 residues. The V and J ends lost 7 bases and 1 base respectively, with 10 bases between them. The germline gives CDR1 SQVTM, CDR2 ANQGSEA. CDR3: CSGGHQNTGELFF. CDR3 DNA: TGCAGCGGGGGACACCAGAACACCGGGGAGCTGTTTTTT.

The chain couples TRBV30 to TRBJ1-5, with D perhaps matching TRBD1 (6 bases). The CDR3 runs to 18 residues. Trimming pared 2 bases from V and 0 bases from J, leaving 20 bases between. Germline loops: CDR1 GTSNPN, CDR2 SVGIG (reference sequence). CDR3 amino acids: CAWSPPGQGGISNQPQHF. The CDR3 region has the DNA TGTGCCTGGAGTCCTCCGGGACAAGGTGGGATTAGCAATCAGCCCCAGCATTTT.

This clone is a singleton in its sample. The chain joins TRBV15 to TRBJ2-7; D may be TRBD1 (5 bases). The CDR3 is made up of 12 amino acids. V was cut by 0 bases and J by 6 bases, with 6 bases left in between. CDR1 and CDR2 (germline): LNHNV, YYDKDF (reference sequence). The CDR3 nucleotides are TGTGCCACCAGCAGAGATACAGGCGAGCAGTACTTC. It yields the protein CATSRDTGEQYF.

The rearrangement uses TRBV29-1 and TRBJ1-4; perhaps TRBD1 as D (5 bases). Germline assignment: CDR1 SQVTM and CDR2 ANQGSEA. V was trimmed by 5 bases and J by 7 bases, leaving 14 bases between them. The CDR3 spans 13 residues. The CDR3 here is CSVLPGASEKLFF. CDR3 nucleotides: TGCAGCGTTCTTCCTGGGGCCAGTGAAAAACTGTTTTTT.

The rearrangement uses TRBV5-6 and TRBJ1-4, with 9 bases lining up with TRBD1. V was clipped by 0 bases and J by 4 bases; unmatched bases: 4. The CDR3 consists of 16 residues. Germline-derived CDR1 and CDR2 are SGHDT and YYEEEE. DNA for the CDR3: TGTGCCAGCAGCTTGGGGACAGGGGATTATAATGAAAAACTGTTTTTT. This codes for CASSLGTGDYNEKLFF.

The chain joins TRBV11-1 to TRBJ2-2; D gene unclear. Germline lookup yields CDR1 SGHAT and CDR2 FQDESV (reference sequence). V shed 0 bases and J shed 4 bases, with 6 bases lying between them. The CDR3 has 14 residues. CDR3 loop: CASSLARSTGELFF. In nucleotides, the CDR3 is TGTGCCAGCAGCTTAGCTCGCAGCACCGGGGAGCTGTTTTTT.

This chain links TRBV6-5 with TRBJ1-3; a possible D gene is TRBD1 (5 bases). Trimming cost V 10 bases and J 4 bases, with 20 bases left between them. Germline-derived CDR1 and CDR2 are MNHEY and SVGAGI. The CDR3 length is 15 residues. The CDR3 coding sequence is TGTGCCAACCCGCCGGGGGTTTCGGGAGGAAACACCATATATTTT. It translates to CANPPGVSGGNTIYF.

V is TRBV18 and J is TRBJ1-1; 9 bases map to TRBD1. CDR1 is KGHSH and CDR2 is LQKENI in the germline V gene. The ends lost 3 bases at V and 3 bases at J; junction bases unmatched: 2. The CDR3 sequence is 14 residues long. The CDR3 is CASSPRQGDTEAFF. CDR3 in DNA: TGTGCCAGCTCACCCCGACAGGGGGACACTGAAGCTTTCTTT. Filled out from reference TRBV18 and TRBJ1-1, the complete variable domain reads NAGVMQNPRHLVRRRGQEARLRCSPMKGHSHVYWYRQLPEEGLKFMVYLQKENIIDESGMPKERFSAEFPKEGPSILRIQQVVRGDSAAYFCASSPRQGDTEAFFGQGTRLTVV.

This chain joins TRBV19 and TRBJ2-2, with D perhaps matching TRBD1 (5 bases). The V and J ends lost 3 bases and 3 bases respectively, with 14 bases between them. The CDR3 spans 16 residues. Germline V CDR1 and CDR2: LNHDA, SQIVND (reference sequence). The CDR3 loop reads CASSIPGYRDTGELFF. For the CDR3, the DNA is TGTGCCAGTAGTATCCCAGGGTACCGAGACACCGGGGAGCTGTTTTTT.

The chain recombines TRBV5-1 with TRBJ1-1, with D perhaps TRBD1 (5 bases). Trimming pared 1 base from V and 1 base from J, leaving 8 bases between. The germline gives CDR1 SGHRS, CDR2 YFSETQ. CDR3 length: 14 residues. Written as DNA, the CDR3 is TGCGCCAGCAGCTTGTCGACAGCGAACACTGAAGCTTTCTTT. Translated, it gives CASSLSTANTEAFF.

The J gene is TRBJ1-5, the V gene TRBV7-8; D ambiguous. Germline V gene sequence: CDR1 SGHVS, CDR2 FQNEAQ. V lost 6 bases and J lost 3, with 18 bases in between. CDR3 length: 16 residues. The CDR3 DNA reads as TGTGCCAGCAGTCCTCAAATCCCCGGGATCAATCAGCCCCAGCATTTT. Translation: CASSPQIPGINQPQHF.

This clone was seen only once. V usage is TRBV5-1 and J usage is TRBJ2-1; 7 bases are a match to TRBD1. This CDR3 comprises 15 residues. Germline loops: CDR1 SGHRS, CDR2 YFSETQ. V lost 0 bases to trimming and J lost 4 bases; unmatched junction nucleotides: 4. CDR3 sequence reads: CASSLGPGQYNEQFF. In DNA, the CDR3 is TGCGCCAGCAGCTTGGGACCGGGACAGTACAATGAGCAGTTCTTC.

The chain joins TRBV5-1 to TRBJ1-2; 7 positions match TRBD1. The CDR3 sequence is 16 residues long. Germline CDR1 and CDR2: SGHRS and YFSETQ. The V segment lost 3 bases and the J segment 6 bases; nucleotides outside the gene matches: 14. The DNA of the CDR3 is TGCGCCAGCAGCTCCACTCTCCCGACAGGGACGCATGGCTACACCTTC. This codes for CASSSTLPTGTHGYTF.

This sequence joins TRBV2 and TRBJ2-1; D may be TRBD1 (5 bases). CDR3 length: 13 amino acids. V gave up 7 bases and J gave up 10 bases, with 17 bases separating them. From germline, CDR1 is SNHLY and CDR2 FYNNEI. The CDR3 loop is CASKTDSEQEQFF. The CDR3 nucleotides are TGTGCCAGCAAGACAGACAGCGAGCAGGAGCAGTTCTTC.

This clone was counted a single time. The V call is TRBV6-6, the J call TRBJ2-1; D possibly corresponds to TRBD2 (7 bases). CDR1 and CDR2 (germline): MNHNY, SVGAGI (reference sequence). V lost 4 bases to trimming and J lost 10 bases, with 17 bases between them. The length of the CDR3 is 14 residues. The CDR3 sequence is CASSSLGGGYEQFF. CDR3 coding DNA: TGTGCCAGCAGTTCTTTGGGAGGGGGGTACGAGCAGTTCTTC.

V gene TRBV7-8 combines with J gene TRBJ1-1; D not certain. The V gene lost 3 bases and the J gene lost 7 bases, with 9 bases spanning the gap. Germline assignment: CDR1 SGHVS and CDR2 FQNEAQ. CDR3 length: 12 amino acids. In DNA, the CDR3 is TGTGCCAGCAGCTTTGCGACGGGTGAAGCTTTCTTT. This translates into CASSFATGEAFF.

This chain joins TRBV30 and TRBJ1-1; D gene ambiguous. Per the germline V gene, CDR1 is GTSNPN and CDR2 is SVGIG (reference sequence). The CDR3 is 13 residues long. The V end was cut by 4 bases, the J end by 1 base, with 10 bases between. The CDR3 coding sequence is TGTGCCTGGACCGTAGGGAGGAACACTGAAGCTTTCTTT. Its protein is CAWTVGRNTEAFF. The full variable domain, rest sourced from reference TRBV30 and TRBJ1-1, is SQTIHQWPATLVQPVGSPLSLECTVEGTSNPNLYWYRQAAGRGLQLLFYSVGIGQISSEVPQNLSASRPQDRQFILSSKKLLLSDSGFYLCAWTVGRNTEAFFGQGTRLTVV.

For the CDR3, the DNA is TGTGCCAGCAGCTTGGGCCGGGGGAGGATGGGCGAAAAACTGTTTTTT. Amino acids: CASSLGRGRMGEKLFF. V gene TRBV5-4 combines with J gene TRBJ1-4, with D possibly matching TRBD1 (5 bases). Germline V gives CDR1 SGHNT, CDR2 YYREEE (reference sequence). This CDR3 is built from 16 residues. Trimming took off 0 bases at V and 8 bases at J, with 17 bases between the two ends.

The table lists this clone with a few counts. The chain joins TRBV5-1 to TRBJ2-7; maybe TRBD1 (7 bases). Germline V lookup: CDR1 SGHRS, CDR2 YFSETQ. V lost 0 bases, J lost 2 bases, and 12 bases lay in between. The length of the CDR3 is 15 residues. CDR3 in amino acids: CASSLVTGEAYEQYF. DNA for the CDR3: TGCGCCAGCAGCTTGGTAACAGGGGAGGCCTACGAGCAGTACTTC. Looking up the rest from reference TRBV5-1 and TRBJ2-7 gives the full variable domain: KAGVTQTPRYLIKTRGQQVTLSCSPISGHRSVSWYQQTPGQGLQFLFEYFSETQRNKGNFPGRFSGRQFSNSRSEMNVSTLELGDSALYLCASSLVTGEAYEQYFGPGTRLTVT.

Remarks on this clone: Relative to the germline gene, one junction end is altered; a read error may explain this. CDR3 DNA sequence: TGTGCCAGCAGCTTAGGGCCGTCCGTTGTCTTC. Translated, it gives CASSLGPSVVF. The chain links TRBV11-1 to TRBJ1-2; no definite D call. Looked up from germline, CDR1 is SGHAT and CDR2 is FQDESV (reference sequence). The CDR3 length is 11 residues.

The gene calls are TRBV18 and TRBJ2-6, with 9 bases that match TRBD1. The CDR3 loop spans 17 amino acids. J was trimmed by 0 bases and V by 2 bases; bases with no gene match: 2. Germline lookup yields CDR1 KGHSH and CDR2 LQKENI. As DNA, the CDR3 is TGTGCCAGCTCACCAGGGACAGGGAGCTCTGGGGCCAACGTCCTGACTTTC. Translation gives CASSPGTGSSGANVLTF.